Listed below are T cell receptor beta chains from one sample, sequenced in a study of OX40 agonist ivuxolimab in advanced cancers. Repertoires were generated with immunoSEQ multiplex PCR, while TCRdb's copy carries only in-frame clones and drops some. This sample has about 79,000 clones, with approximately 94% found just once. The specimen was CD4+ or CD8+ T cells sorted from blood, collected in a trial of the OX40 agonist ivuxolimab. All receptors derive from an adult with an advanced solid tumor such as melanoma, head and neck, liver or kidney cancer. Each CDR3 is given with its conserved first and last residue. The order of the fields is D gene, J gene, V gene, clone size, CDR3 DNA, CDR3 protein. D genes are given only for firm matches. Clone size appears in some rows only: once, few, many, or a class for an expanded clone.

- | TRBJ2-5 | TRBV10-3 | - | TGTGCCATCAGTCCGACTGGGCGGGAACCCCAAGAGACCCAGTACTTC | CAISPTGREPQETQYF
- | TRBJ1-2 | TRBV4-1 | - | TGCGCCAGCAGCCACAGGACAGCTAACTATGGCTACACCTTC | CASSHRTANYGYTF
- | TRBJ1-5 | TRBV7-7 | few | TGTGCCAGCAGCTTAGGAGTTAACCAGCCCCAGCATTTT | CASSLGVNQPQHF
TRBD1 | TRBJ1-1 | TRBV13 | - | TGTGCCAGCAGCTCCGTTTCAGGGGGGAACACTGAAGCTTTCTTT | CASSSVSGGNTEAFF
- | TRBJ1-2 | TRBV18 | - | TGTGCCAGCTCACCCGAGCCCGGACACTATGGCTACACCTTC | CASSPEPGHYGYTF
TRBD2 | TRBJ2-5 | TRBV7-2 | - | TGTGCCAGCAGCTCCCTCCTAGCGGGAGTAAGAGAGACCCAGTACTTC | CASSSLLAGVRETQYF
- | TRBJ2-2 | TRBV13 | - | TGTGCCAGCAGCCCCGGGTTTCGACCCGGGGAGCTGTTTTTT | CASSPGFRPGELFF
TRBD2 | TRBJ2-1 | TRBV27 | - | TGTGCCAGCAGTCCCGGGACTAGCGGGAGTGATGAGCAGTTCTTC | CASSPGTSGSDEQFF
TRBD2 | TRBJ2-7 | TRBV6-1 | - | TGTGCCAGCAGTGAAGCGGGTAGCGGGATCTCCTACGAGCAGTACTTC | CASSEAGSGISYEQYF
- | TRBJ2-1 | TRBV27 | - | TGTGCCAGCAGTCTAACGACTCTTTACAATGAGCAGTTCTTC | CASSLTTLYNEQFF
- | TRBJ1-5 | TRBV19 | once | TGTGCCAGTAGTATAGATCACGGCAGGGGAGTTAGCAATCAGCCCCAGCATTTT | CASSIDHGRGVSNQPQHF
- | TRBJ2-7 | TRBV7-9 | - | TGTGCCAGCAGGCCGGGCTCCCGCTACGAGCAGTACTTC | CASRPGSRYEQYF
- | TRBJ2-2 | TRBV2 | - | TGTGCCAGCAATACCTACAGCGGGGAGCTGTTTTTT | CASNTYSGELFF
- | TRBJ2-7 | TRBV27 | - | TGTGCCAGCAGTCCCACCACCGGCGCCTCGTTTTCCTACGAGCAGTACTTC | CASSPTTGASFSYEQYF
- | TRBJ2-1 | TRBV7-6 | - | TGTGCCAGCAGCTCCCGGTCCTCCAATGAGCAGTTCTTC | CASSSRSSNEQFF
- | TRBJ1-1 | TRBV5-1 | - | TGCGCCAGCACCTCGGACGGGTTCTACACTGAAGCTTTCTTT | CASTSDGFYTEAFF
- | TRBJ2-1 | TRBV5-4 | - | TGTGCCAGCAGTTCCCGGTTGGGGGGGGCCTTCTCCTACAATGAGCAGTTCTTC | CASSSRLGGAFSYNEQFF
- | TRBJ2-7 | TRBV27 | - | TGTGCCAGCAGTTTGGGCCACTTCTACGAGCAGTACTTC | CASSLGHFYEQYF
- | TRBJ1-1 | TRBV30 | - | TGTGCCTGGAGTGTACAGCTGAACACTGAAGCTTTCTTT | CAWSVQLNTEAFF
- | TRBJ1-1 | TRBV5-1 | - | TGCGCCAGCAGCTTGGTAGGGGGGGACACTGAAGCTTTCTTT | CASSLVGGDTEAFF
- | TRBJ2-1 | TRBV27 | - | TGTGCCAGCAGTTTGTACAATGAGCAGTTCTTC | CASSLYNEQFF
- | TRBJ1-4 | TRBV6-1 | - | TGTGCCAGCAGTGAAGGCTCAGGGAATGAAAAACTGTTTTTT | CASSEGSGNEKLFF
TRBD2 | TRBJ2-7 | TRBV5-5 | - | TGTGCCAGCAGCCTGGGCGGGGGTGGTTCCTACGAGCAGTACTTC | CASSLGGGGSYEQYF
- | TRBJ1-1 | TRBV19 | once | TGTGCCAGTAGTATAGGACGGGGAAACACTGAAGCTTTCTTT | CASSIGRGNTEAFF
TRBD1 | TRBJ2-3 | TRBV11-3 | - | TGTGCCAGCAGCCTAAGGGGGCCTGGGGGAGATACGCAGTATTTT | CASSLRGPGGDTQYF
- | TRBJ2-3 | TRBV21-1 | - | TGTGCCAGCAGCAGGGGACTAGCGGGACATACGCAGTATTTT | CASSRGLAGHTQYF
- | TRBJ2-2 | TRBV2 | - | TGTGCCAGCACCGCGGGACAACATAACACCGGGGAGCTGTTTTTT | CASTAGQHNTGELFF
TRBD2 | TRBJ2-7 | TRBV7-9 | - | TGTGCCAGCAGCCGTCCGACTAGCTCAACCGCCTACGAGCAGTACTTC | CASSRPTSSTAYEQYF
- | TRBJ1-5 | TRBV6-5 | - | TGTGCCAGCAGTTACGGGGGGGGACAGCCCCAGCATTTT | CASSYGGGQPQHF
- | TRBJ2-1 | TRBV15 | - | TGTGCCACCAGCAGGGATTTAGCGAACGATGAGCAGTTCTTC | CATSRDLANDEQFF
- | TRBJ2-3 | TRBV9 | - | TGTGCCAGCAGCCCCTCCCCCCAAACTAGCACAGATACGCAGTATTTT | CASSPSPQTSTDTQYF
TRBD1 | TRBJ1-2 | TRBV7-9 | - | TGTGCCAGCAGCCAAGAGGCAGGGGGAAACTATGGCTACACCTTC | CASSQEAGGNYGYTF
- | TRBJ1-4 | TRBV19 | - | TGTGCCAGTAGTATAAGAGCTAATGAAAAACTGTTTTTT | CASSIRANEKLFF
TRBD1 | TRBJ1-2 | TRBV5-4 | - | TGTGCCAGCAGCTTGGGAGGACAGGGACACTATGGCTACACCTTC | CASSLGGQGHYGYTF
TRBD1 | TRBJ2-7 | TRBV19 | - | TGTGCCAGTAGCTGGGGACAGCGCTACGAGCAGTACTTC | CASSWGQRYEQYF
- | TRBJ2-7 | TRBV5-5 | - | TGTGCCAGCAGCTTACAGGGACCCGAGCAGTACTTC | CASSLQGPEQYF
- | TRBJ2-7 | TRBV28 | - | TGTGCCAGCAGCACCTACGAGCAGTACTTC | CASSTYEQYF
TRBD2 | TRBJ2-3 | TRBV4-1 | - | TGCGCCAGCAGCCAAGAAGGGACTAGCGGGATAACTAGCACAGATACGCAGTATTTT | CASSQEGTSGITSTDTQYF
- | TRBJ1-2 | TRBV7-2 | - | TGTGCCAGCAGCGGAGAGGGGGAGCCTGGCTACACCTTC | CASSGEGEPGYTF
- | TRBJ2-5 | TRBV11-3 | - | TGTGCCAGCAGCCAAGGGTCACTCGGGGAGACCCAGTACTTC | CASSQGSLGETQYF
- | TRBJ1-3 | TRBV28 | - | TGTGCCAGCAGTTTACAGGGAGTTGGAAACACCATATATTTT | CASSLQGVGNTIYF
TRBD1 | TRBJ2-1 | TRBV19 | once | TGTGCCAGTAGTATAGCCTCGGGACAGGGGTACAATGAGCAGTTCTTC | CASSIASGQGYNEQFF
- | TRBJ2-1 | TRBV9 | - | TGTGCCAGCAGCGTCGGGTTTACCTACAATGAGCAGTTCTTC | CASSVGFTYNEQFF
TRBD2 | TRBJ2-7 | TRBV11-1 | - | TGTGCCAGCAGCCCTAGCGGGGATTCCTACGAGCAGTACTTC | CASSPSGDSYEQYF
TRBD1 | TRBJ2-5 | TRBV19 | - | TGTGCCAGTAGTCCTTCAGGACAGGGACAGGAGACCCAGTACTTC | CASSPSGQGQETQYF
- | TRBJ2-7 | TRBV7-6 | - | TGTGCCAGCAGCTTCGGGGTGATGAGCGAGCAGTACTTC | CASSFGVMSEQYF
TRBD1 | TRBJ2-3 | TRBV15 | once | TGTGCCACCAGCAGAGATCGACAGGGGAGCGATACGCAGTATTTT | CATSRDRQGSDTQYF